This is a list of T cell receptor beta chains from one sample in a study of T cell repertoires in cytomegalovirus infection. TCRdb passed the reads through MiXCR, listing each CDR3 protein once. The sample has roughly 46,000 distinct CDR3 sequences, 20% to 25% seen once. These TCRs are of unknown antigen specificity. Sequencing was performed on PBMCs, sequenced either directly or after in vitro stimulation (not recorded which). These receptor sequences come from a human donor in good health (CMV status not recorded). Some clones in this sample may be carry-over from other donors' samples. Both conserved end residues are trimmed from each CDR3.

cdr3_aa: ASSLVGTSGIDTQY
v_call: TRBV5-1
j_call: TRBJ2-3

cdr3_aa: ASSFTAWDEQF
v_call: TRBV7-2
j_call: TRBJ2-1

cdr3_aa: ASSLAWREHTDTQY
v_call: TRBV5-6
j_call: TRBJ2-3

cdr3_aa: ASSESREYLYEQY
v_call: TRBV12-3/TRBV12-4
j_call: TRBJ2-7

cdr3_aa: ASSFRGGRSYEQY
v_call: TRBV11-3
j_call: TRBJ2-7

cdr3_aa: ASTSQGASEKLF
v_call: TRBV19
j_call: TRBJ1-4

cdr3_aa: ASCLGDNQPQH
v_call: TRBV7-8
j_call: TRBJ1-5

cdr3_aa: ASSLGAFLH
v_call: TRBV12-3/TRBV12-4
j_call: TRBJ1-6

cdr3_aa: ASRQLAGGYNEQF
v_call: TRBV6-5
j_call: TRBJ2-1

cdr3_aa: ASSWRAVQTGYTGELF
v_call: TRBV5-1
j_call: TRBJ2-2

cdr3_aa: ASSYAQAGYNEQF
v_call: TRBV6-2/TRBV6-3
j_call: TRBJ2-1

cdr3_aa: SARRLAGDTQY
v_call: TRBV20-1
j_call: TRBJ2-3

cdr3_aa: ASSHGAPGQGREDEQF
v_call: TRBV3-1
j_call: TRBJ2-1

cdr3_aa: ASSFGTGGTQY
v_call: TRBV7-6
j_call: TRBJ2-5

cdr3_aa: ASSAAQWAETQY
v_call: TRBV28
j_call: TRBJ2-5

cdr3_aa: ASTTGGVYQPQH
v_call: TRBV28
j_call: TRBJ1-5